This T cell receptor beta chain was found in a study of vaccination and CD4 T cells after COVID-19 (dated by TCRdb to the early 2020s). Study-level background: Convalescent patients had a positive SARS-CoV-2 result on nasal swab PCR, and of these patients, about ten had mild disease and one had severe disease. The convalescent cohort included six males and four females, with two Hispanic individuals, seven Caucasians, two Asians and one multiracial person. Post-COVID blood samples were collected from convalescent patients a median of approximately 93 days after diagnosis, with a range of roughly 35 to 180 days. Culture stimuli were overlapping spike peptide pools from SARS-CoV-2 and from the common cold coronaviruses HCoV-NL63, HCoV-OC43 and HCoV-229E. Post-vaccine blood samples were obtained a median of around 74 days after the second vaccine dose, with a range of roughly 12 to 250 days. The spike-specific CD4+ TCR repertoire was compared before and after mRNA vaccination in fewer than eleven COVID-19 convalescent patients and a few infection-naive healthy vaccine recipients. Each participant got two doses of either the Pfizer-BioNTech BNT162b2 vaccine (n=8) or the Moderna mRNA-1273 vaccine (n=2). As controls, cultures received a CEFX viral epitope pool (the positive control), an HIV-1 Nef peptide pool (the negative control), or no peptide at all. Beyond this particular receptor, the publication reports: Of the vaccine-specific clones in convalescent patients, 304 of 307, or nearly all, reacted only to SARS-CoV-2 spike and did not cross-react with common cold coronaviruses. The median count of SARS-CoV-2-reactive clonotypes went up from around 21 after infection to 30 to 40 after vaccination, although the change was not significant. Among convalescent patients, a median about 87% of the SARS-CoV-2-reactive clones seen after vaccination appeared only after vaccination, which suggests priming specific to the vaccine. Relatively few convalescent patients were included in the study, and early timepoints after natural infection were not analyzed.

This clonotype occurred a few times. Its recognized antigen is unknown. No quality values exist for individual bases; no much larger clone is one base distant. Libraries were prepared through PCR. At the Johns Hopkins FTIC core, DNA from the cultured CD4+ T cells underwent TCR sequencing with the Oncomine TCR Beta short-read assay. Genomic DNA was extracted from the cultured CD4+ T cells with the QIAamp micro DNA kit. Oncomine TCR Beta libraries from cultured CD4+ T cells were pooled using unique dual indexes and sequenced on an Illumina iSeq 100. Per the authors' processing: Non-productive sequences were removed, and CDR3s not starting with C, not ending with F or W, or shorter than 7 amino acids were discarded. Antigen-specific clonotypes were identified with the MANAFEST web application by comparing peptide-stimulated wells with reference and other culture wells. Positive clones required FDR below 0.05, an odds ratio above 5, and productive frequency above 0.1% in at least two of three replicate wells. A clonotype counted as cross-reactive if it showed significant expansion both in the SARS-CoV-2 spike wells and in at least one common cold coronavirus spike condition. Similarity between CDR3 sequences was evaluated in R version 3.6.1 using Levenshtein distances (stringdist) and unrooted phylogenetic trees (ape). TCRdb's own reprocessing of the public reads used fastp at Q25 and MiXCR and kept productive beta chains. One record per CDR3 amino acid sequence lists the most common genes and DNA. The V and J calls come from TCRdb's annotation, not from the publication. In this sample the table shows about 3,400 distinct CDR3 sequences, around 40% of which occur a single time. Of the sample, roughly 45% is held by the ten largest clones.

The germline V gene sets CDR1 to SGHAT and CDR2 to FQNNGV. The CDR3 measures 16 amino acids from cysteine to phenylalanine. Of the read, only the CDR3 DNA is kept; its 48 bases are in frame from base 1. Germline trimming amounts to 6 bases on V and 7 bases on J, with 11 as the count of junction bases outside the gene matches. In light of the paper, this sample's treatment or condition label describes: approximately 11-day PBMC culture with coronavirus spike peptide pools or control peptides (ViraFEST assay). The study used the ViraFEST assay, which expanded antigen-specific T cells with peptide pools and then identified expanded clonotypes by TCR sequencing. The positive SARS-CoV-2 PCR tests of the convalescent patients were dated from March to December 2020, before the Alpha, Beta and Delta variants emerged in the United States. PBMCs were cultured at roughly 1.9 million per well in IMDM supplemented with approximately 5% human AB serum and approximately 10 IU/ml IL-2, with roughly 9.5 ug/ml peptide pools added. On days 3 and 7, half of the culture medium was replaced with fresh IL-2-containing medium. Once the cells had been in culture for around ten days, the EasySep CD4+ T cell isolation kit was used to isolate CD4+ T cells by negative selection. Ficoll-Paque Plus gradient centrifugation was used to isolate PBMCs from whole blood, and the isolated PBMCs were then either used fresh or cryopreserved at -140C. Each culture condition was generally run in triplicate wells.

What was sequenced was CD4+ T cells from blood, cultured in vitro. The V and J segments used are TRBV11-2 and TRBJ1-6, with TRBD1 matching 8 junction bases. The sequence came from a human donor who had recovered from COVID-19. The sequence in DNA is TGTGCCAGCAGACCTCAGGGGGCAGGGGGCAATTCACCCCTCCACTTT. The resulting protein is CASRPQGAGGNSPLHF.